One sample yielded the 18 T cell receptor beta chains listed below, sequenced in a study of beta chain features in type 1 diabetes. Expressed TCRB transcripts were sequenced because the entire RNA isolate underwent reverse transcription. TCRdb keeps only in-frame clones here, not all; method: immunoSEQ multiplex PCR. The repertoire consists of 680,000 or so clones, with around 15% occurring once and the leading ten covering about 0.097%. Source material: naive CD4+ T cells from blood. The receptor set was obtained from a man aged 18-30 years in good health.

The table lists this clone with a few counts. V and J are TRBV7-9 and TRBJ2-3, with unresolved D. CDR3 length: 12 residues. Germline V lookup: CDR1 SEHNR, CDR2 FQNEAQ (reference sequence). The ends were cut back, 3 bases at V and 6 bases at J, with 7 bases in the middle. CDR3 nucleotide sequence: TGTGCCAGCAGCTTGAAGGTTGATACGCAGTATTTT. This translates into CASSLKVDTQYF. The variable domain in full, with the rest retrieved from reference TRBV7-9 and TRBJ2-3, is DTGVSQNPRHKITKRGQNVTFRCDPISEHNRLYWYRQTLGQGPEFLTYFQNEAQLEKSRLLSDRFSAERPKGSFSTLEIQRTEQGDSAMYLCASSLKVDTQYFGPGTRLTVL.

The V call is TRBV2, the J call TRBJ1-2; no clear D gene. Germline values: CDR1 SNHLY, CDR2 FYNNEI. The CDR3 is made up of 12 amino acids. V shed 4 bases and J shed 8 bases, with 11 bases lying between them. CDR3 region: CASSVNLMGYTF. For the CDR3, the DNA is TGTGCCAGCAGTGTTAATCTGATGGGCTACACCTTC.

This clone has only a few counts. The genes are TRBV19 and TRBJ1-2, with 9 positions matching TRBD1. Germline loops: CDR1 LNHDA, CDR2 SQIVND (reference sequence). The CDR3 runs to 14 residues. V trimming: 7 bases; J trimming: 6 bases; junction bases outside the gene matches: 9. This CDR3 reads CASISLDRGDGYTF. The CDR3 bases are TGTGCCAGTATCTCTTTGGACAGGGGAGATGGCTACACCTTC.

CDR3 sequence: CASSQQREQYF. The CDR3 DNA follows: TGTGCCAGCAGCCAACAGCGCGAGCAGTACTTC. The chain carries TRBV14 and TRBJ2-5; D uncertain. The closer fit of TRBJ2-7 to the DNA end suggests the J call may be wrong. Germline values: CDR1 SGHDN, CDR2 FVKESK. The CDR3 is 11 amino acids.

Points on this clone: Other DNA sequences in this sample translate to the same CDR3. The CDR3 DNA reads as TGCAGCGTTGAGAACACCGGGGAGCTGTTTTTT. Translating gives CSVENTGELFF. V is TRBV29-1 and J is TRBJ2-2; D is unresolved. This CDR3 contains 11 residues. V lost 3 bases, J lost 1 base, and 0 bases lay in between. Germline-derived CDR1 and CDR2 are SQVTM and ANQGSEA.

V gene TRBV28 combines with J gene TRBJ1-2, with D possibly being TRBD1 (5 bases). The germline CDR1 and CDR2 sequences are MDHEN and SYDVKM. This CDR3 has 17 amino acids. V lost 4 bases and J lost 5, with 23 bases in between. The CDR3 sequence: CASSSSLIERGEYGYTF. CDR3 nucleotides: TGTGCCAGCAGTTCCTCTTTAATCGAGAGGGGCGAGTATGGCTACACCTTC.

The J gene is TRBJ2-7, the V gene TRBV6-1, with 9 bases that match TRBD2. The germline V gene encodes CDR1 MNHNS and CDR2 SASEGT. Trimming cost V 11 bases and J 3 bases; bases outside gene matches: 8. This CDR3 comprises 13 residues. CDR3 nucleotide sequence: TGTGCCGCACAGCGTAGCGGGAGCTACGAGCAGTACTTC. Translating it yields CAAQRSGSYEQYF.

This chain links TRBV19 with TRBJ2-4; D is unresolved. This CDR3 contains 12 residues. The ends were cut back, 4 bases at V and 4 bases at J, with 5 bases in the middle. The germline V gene encodes CDR1 LNHDA and CDR2 SQIVND (reference sequence). The CDR3 protein is CASSTLKNIQYF. The CDR3 DNA reads as TGTGCCAGTAGTACCCTAAAAAACATTCAGTACTTC.

This clone was seen only a few times. The rearrangement links TRBV5-5 to TRBJ2-7; 12 bases map to TRBD1. The CDR3 loop spans 14 amino acids. CDR1 is SGHKS and CDR2 is YYEKEE in the germline V gene (reference sequence). Trimming at V came to 7 bases and at J to 7 bases, leaving 9 bases not matched to a gene. CDR3 sequence: CASLPGQGAREQYF. The DNA for the CDR3 is TGTGCCAGCCTCCCGGGACAGGGGGCGCGGGAGCAGTACTTC. Full variable domain (missing parts from reference TRBV5-5 and TRBJ2-7): DAGVTQSPTHLIKTRGQQVTLRCSPISGHKSVSWYQQVLGQGPQFIFQYYEKEERGRGNFPDRFSARQFPNYSSELNVNALLLGDSALYLCASLPGQGAREQYFGPGTRLTVT.

There are a few counts of this clone. Here the CDR3 DNA reads TGTGCCAGCTCACCACCCACAGACCCTAACTATGGCTACACCTTC. Translation: CASSPPTDPNYGYTF. The rearrangement links TRBV18 to TRBJ1-2; the D is unclear. V lost 0 bases and J 0 bases, leaving 8 bases between the germline ends. The CDR3 runs 15 residues. Germline-derived CDR1 and CDR2 are KGHSH and LQKENI.

This clone was seen a handful of times. The V call is TRBV9, the J call TRBJ2-3, with 12 bases aligning to TRBD1. J lost 5 bases, V lost 3 bases, and 4 bases had no gene match. The germline V gene has CDR1 SGDLS and CDR2 YYNGEE. This CDR3 comprises 15 residues. The CDR3 region is CASSAGTGGRDTQYF. The DNA of the CDR3 is TGTGCCAGCAGCGCCGGGACAGGGGGCAGAGATACGCAGTATTTT.

This clone was counted a single time. The gene calls are TRBV6-6 and TRBJ1-5; no firm D call. CDR3 length: 13 amino acids. The V and J ends lost 7 bases and 3 bases respectively, with 10 bases between them. Germline loops: CDR1 MNHNY, CDR2 SVGAGI (reference sequence). In DNA form, the CDR3 reads TGTGCCAGCAAGGCCACCCCCAATCAGCCCCAGCATTTT. Translation gives CASKATPNQPQHF.

This rearrangement joins TRBV7-9 to TRBJ2-1; 7 bases agree with TRBD2. Trimming removed 8 bases from V and 3 bases from J; junction bases left unmatched: 13. The CDR3 contains 16 residues. Germline CDR1 reads SEHNR; CDR2 reads FQNEAQ (reference sequence). CDR3 region: CASVRAGVADYNEQFF. Written as DNA, the CDR3 is TGTGCCAGCGTTAGGGCGGGAGTGGCCGACTACAATGAGCAGTTCTTC. The variable domain in full, completed from reference TRBV7-9 and TRBJ2-1, reads DTGVSQNPRHKITKRGQNVTFRCDPISEHNRLYWYRQTLGQGPEFLTYFQNEAQLEKSRLLSDRFSAERPKGSFSTLEIQRTEQGDSAMYLCASVRAGVADYNEQFFGPGTRLTVL.

This chain joins TRBV27 and TRBJ2-7; D is unclear. Germline-derived CDR1 and CDR2 are MNHEY and SMNVEV (reference sequence). Trimming took off 0 bases at V and 2 bases at J, with 11 bases between the two ends. The CDR3 has 15 amino acids. CDR3 nucleotide sequence: TGTGCCAGCAGTTTATCGCCCGGAAGCCCCTACGAGCAGTACTTC. Protein product: CASSLSPGSPYEQYF.

V usage is TRBV7-2 and J usage is TRBJ2-6; D remains ambiguous. Trimming took 8 bases from V and 0 from J, leaving 14 bases between them. The germline gives CDR1 SGHTA, CDR2 FQGNSA. This CDR3 region has 16 residues. The CDR3, as DNA: TGTGCCAGCGTAAGGCAGCCGCGCTCTGGGGCCAACGTCCTGACTTTC. Residues: CASVRQPRSGANVLTF.

This chain uses TRBV18 with TRBJ2-5; D not resolved. CDR1 and CDR2 (germline): KGHSH, LQKENI. The CDR3 sequence is 16 residues long. Trimming stripped 3 bases from V and 5 bases from J, with 19 bases between. The CDR3 loop is CASSPFALGSEETQYF. DNA for the CDR3: TGTGCCAGCTCACCGTTTGCCCTAGGATCGGAGGAGACCCAGTACTTC.

A few counts support this clone. The chain recombines TRBV7-2 with TRBJ2-7; either TRBD1 or TRBD2 may fit D (6 bases each). The ends were cut back, 3 bases at V and 4 bases at J, with 19 bases in the middle. The CDR3 covers 16 residues. Germline values: CDR1 SGHTA, CDR2 FQGNSA. CDR3 in DNA: TGTGCCAGCAGCTTGGCTACAGGGTTCCGGGGGTACGAGCAGTACTTC. Translating gives CASSLATGFRGYEQYF.

This clone has only a few counts. The chain joins TRBV28 to TRBJ2-7; TRBD1 aligns across 10 bases. With V trimmed by 6 bases and J by 3 bases, 11 bases remained unmatched. CDR1 is MDHEN, CDR2 SYDVKM, per germline. The CDR3 extends over 16 amino acids. The CDR3, as DNA: TGTGCCAGCAGAGGGTGGGGACAGGGGACCTTCTACGAGCAGTACTTC. As protein: CASRGWGQGTFYEQYF.